Here is one TCR beta chain with its context. In the authors' workflow: Estimates of nucleated cell counts were drawn from the amplification of reference gene primers. Using immunoSEQ multiplex PCR, the repertoire was profiled, and TCRdb retains in-frame clones only, with some absent. That table furnishes V, J and clone size, whereas the DNA furnished D and trimming. This sample has about 120,000 clones, with 60% to 85% found just once. This sample was included in a study of blood T cell repertoires in COVID-19. Between the trimmed V and J ends, which lost 5 bases and 3 bases, there was a span of 10 bases. The CDR3 length is 13 residues. Germline CDR1 is SGHNT and CDR2 is YENEEA.

The TCR originated in a man in his 70s with acute or convalescent COVID-19. The specimen was peripheral blood. The chain is built from TRBV11-3 and TRBJ1-1; D perhaps matches TRBD1 (5 bases). CDR3 sequence reads: CASSPGFYTEAFF. CDR3 nucleotides: TGTGCCAGCAGCCCAGGGTTTTACACTGAAGCTTTCTTT.